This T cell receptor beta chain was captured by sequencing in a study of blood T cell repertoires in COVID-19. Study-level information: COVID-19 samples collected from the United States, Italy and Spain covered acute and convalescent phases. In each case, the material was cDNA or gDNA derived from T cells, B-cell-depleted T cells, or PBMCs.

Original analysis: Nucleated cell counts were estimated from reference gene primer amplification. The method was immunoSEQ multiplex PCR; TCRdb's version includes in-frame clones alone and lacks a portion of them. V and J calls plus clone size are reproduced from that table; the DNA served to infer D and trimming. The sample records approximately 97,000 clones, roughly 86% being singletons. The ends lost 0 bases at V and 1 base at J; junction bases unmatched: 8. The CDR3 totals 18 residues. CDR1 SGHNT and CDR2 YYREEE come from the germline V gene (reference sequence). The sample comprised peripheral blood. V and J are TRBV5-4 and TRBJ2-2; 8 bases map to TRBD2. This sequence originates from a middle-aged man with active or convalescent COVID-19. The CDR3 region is CASSLAFGSGGNTGELFF. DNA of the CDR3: TGTGCCAGCAGCTTGGCCTTCGGAAGCGGGGGGAACACCGGGGAGCTGTTTTTT.